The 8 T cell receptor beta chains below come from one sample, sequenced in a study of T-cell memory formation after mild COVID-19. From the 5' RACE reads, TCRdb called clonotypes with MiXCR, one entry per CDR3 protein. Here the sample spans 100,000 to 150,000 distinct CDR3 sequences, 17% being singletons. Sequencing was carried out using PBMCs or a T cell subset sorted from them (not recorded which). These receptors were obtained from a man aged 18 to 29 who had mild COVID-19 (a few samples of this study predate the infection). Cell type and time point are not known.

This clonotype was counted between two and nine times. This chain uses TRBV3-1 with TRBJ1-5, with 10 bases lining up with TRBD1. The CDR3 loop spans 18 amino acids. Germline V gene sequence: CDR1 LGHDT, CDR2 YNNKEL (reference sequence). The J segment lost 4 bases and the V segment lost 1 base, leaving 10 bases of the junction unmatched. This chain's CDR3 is CASSQGAGTGVGNQPQHF. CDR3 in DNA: TGTGCCAGCAGCCAAGGCGCCGGGACAGGGGTTGGAAATCAGCCCCAGCATTTT.

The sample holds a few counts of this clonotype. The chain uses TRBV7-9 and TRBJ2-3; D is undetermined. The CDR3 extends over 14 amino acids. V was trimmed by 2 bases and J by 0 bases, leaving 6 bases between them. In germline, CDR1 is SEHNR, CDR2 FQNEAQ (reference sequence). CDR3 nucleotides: TGTGCCAGCAGCTTACTTACTAGCACAGATACGCAGTATTTT. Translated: CASSLLTSTDTQYF.

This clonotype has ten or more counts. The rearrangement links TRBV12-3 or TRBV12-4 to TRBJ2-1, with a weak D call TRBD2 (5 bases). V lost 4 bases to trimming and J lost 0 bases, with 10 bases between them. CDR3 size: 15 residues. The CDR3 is CASSSTRSSYNEQFF. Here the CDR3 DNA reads TGTGCCAGCAGTTCCACTAGGTCCTCCTACAATGAGCAGTTCTTC.

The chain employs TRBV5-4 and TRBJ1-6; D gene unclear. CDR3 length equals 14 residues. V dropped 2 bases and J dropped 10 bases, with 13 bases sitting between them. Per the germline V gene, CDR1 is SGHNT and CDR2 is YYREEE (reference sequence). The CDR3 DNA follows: TGTGCCAGCAGCTTATCGGCGTTAGGATCACCCCTCCACTTT. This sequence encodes CASSLSALGSPLHF.

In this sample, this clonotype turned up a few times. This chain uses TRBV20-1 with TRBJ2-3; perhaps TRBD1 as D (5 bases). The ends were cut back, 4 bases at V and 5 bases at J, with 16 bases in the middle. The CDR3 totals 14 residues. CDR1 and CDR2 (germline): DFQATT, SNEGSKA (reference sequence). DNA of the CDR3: TGCAGTGCTACGAACAGGCCATTTGGAGATACGCAGTATTTT. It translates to CSATNRPFGDTQYF.

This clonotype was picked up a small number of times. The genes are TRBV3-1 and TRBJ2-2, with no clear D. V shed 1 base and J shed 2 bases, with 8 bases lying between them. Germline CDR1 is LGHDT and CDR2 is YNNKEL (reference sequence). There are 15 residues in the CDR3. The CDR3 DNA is TGTGCCAGCAGCCAAGTATGGCTAAACACCGGGGAGCTGTTTTTT. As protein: CASSQVWLNTGELFF.

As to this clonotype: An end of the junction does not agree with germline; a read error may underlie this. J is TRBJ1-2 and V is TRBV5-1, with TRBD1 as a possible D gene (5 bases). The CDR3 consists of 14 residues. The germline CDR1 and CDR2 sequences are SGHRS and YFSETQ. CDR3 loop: CASSLPGGDYGYTF. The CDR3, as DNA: TGCGCCAGCAGCCTCCCGGGGGGGGACTATGGATACACCTTC. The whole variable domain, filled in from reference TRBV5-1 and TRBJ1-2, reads KAGVTQTPRYLIKTRGQQVTLSCSPISGHRSVSWYQQTPGQGLQFLFEYFSETQRNKGNFPGRFSGRQFSNSRSEMNVSTLELGDSALYLCASSLPGGDYGYTFGSGTRLTVV.

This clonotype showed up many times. This CDR3 is CASNRDPSDTQYF. The CDR3 DNA reads as TGTGCCAGCAACCGTGACCCTTCAGATACGCAGTATTTT. The rearrangement joins TRBV7-2 to TRBJ2-3, with D hard to call. Trimming took 7 bases from V and 4 from J, leaving 12 bases between them. CDR3 length equals 13 residues. Germline CDR1 SGHTA, CDR2 FQGNSA.